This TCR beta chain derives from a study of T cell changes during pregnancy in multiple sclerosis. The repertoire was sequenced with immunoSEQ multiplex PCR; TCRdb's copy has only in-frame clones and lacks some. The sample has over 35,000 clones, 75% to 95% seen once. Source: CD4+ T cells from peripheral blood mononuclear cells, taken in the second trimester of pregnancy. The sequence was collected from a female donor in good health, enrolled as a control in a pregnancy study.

As DNA, the CDR3 is TGTGCCAGCAGCTTATCCGGGACAGGCTCTGGAAACACCATATATTTT. As protein: CASSLSGTGSGNTIYF. The chain employs TRBV7-6 and TRBJ1-3; 8 nucleotides match TRBD1. J gave up 0 bases and V 2 bases, and 3 bases lay outside the gene matches. The CDR3 has 16 amino acids. Germline V lookup: CDR1 SGHVS, CDR2 FNYEAQ.